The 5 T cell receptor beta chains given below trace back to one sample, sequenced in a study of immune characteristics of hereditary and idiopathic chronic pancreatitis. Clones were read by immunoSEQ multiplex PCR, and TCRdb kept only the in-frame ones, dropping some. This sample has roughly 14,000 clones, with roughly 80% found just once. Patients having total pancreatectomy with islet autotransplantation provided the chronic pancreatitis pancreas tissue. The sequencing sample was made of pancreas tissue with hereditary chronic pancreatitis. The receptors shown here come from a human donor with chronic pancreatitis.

Here the CDR3 reads CAISIGTGNYGYTF. The DNA for the CDR3 is TGTGCCATCAGTATAGGGACAGGGAACTATGGCTACACCTTC. The chain has TRBV10-3 and TRBJ1-2, with 9 bases lining up with TRBD1. With V trimmed by 5 bases and J by 2 bases, 3 bases remained unmatched. This CDR3 region has 14 residues. The germline CDR1 and CDR2 sequences are ENHRY and SYGVKD.

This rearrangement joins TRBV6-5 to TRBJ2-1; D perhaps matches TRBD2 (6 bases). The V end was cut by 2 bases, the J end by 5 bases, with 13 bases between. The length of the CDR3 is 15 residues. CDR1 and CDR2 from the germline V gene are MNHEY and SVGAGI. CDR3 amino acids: CASSYGGAGNNEQFF. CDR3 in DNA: TGTGCCAGCAGTTACGGCGGGGCGGGGAACAATGAGCAGTTCTTC.

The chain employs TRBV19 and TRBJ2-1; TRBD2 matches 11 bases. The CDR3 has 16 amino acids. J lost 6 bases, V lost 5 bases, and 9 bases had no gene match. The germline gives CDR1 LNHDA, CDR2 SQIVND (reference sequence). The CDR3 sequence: CASSPTSGRNVNEQFF. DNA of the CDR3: TGTGCCAGTAGTCCAACTAGCGGGAGAAACGTCAATGAGCAGTTCTTC.

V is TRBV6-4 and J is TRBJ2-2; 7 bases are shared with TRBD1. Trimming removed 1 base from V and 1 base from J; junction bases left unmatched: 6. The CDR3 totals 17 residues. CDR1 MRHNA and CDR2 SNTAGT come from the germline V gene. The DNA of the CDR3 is TGTGCCAGCAGTGACTTAAGACAGGGCCGGAACACCGGGGAGCTGTTTTTT. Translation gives CASSDLRQGRNTGELFF.

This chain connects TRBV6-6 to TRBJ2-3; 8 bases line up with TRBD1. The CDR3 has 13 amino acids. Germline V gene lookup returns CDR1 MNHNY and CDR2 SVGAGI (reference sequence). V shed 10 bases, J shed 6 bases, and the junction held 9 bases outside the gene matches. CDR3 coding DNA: TGTGCCACCTCCCCAGGGGGCATCGATACGCAGTATTTT. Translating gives CATSPGGIDTQYF.